One sample yielded the 17 T cell receptor beta chains listed below, sequenced in a study of T cells after yellow fever vaccination. Each CDR3 protein gets one entry after TCRdb re-called the 5' RACE reads with MiXCR. The sample lists around 320,000 distinct CDR3 sequences; around 8.6% were seen once. The sample was CD4+ T cells sorted from PBMCs, taken 5 days after the yellow fever booster vaccination. These receptors were obtained from a man aged 18 to 30 who received the YFV17D yellow fever vaccine.

This clonotype has just a few counts. The V gene is TRBV6-6, the J gene TRBJ2-4; D is tentatively TRBD1 or TRBD2 (5 bases each). With 2 bases removed from V and 8 bases from J, the gap between germline ends came to 16 bases. Germline V CDR1 and CDR2: MNHNY, SVGAGI (reference sequence). CDR3 size: 15 residues. CDR3 DNA sequence: TGTGCCAGCAGTTACGGGACCTCGGGGACGGACATTCAGTACTTC. It is translated as CASSYGTSGTDIQYF.

This chain links TRBV27 with TRBJ2-3, with TRBD2 identical over 10 bases. Germline CDR1 is MNHEY and CDR2 is SMNVEV (reference sequence). V was pared by 2 bases and J by 2 bases, with 10 bases of the junction left unmatched. The CDR3 covers 18 residues. The CDR3 loop is CASSLLPSGGTFTDTQYF. The CDR3 bases are TGTGCCAGCAGTTTACTTCCTAGCGGGGGCACCTTCACAGATACGCAGTATTTT.

This clonotype was seen many times. This chain connects TRBV5-1 to TRBJ1-2; TRBD1 is a possible D gene (6 bases). V lost 0 bases, J lost 3 bases, and 9 bases lay in between. The CDR3 is 14 residues long. Per the germline V gene, CDR1 is SGHRS and CDR2 is YFSETQ. The CDR3 bases are TGCGCCAGCAGCTTGGGGGACATCTACTATGGCTACACCTTC. It translates to CASSLGDIYYGYTF.

About this clonotype itself: Its ends do not fully match the called genes, so a read error is possible. The V and J genes are TRBV5-1 and TRBJ2-3; maybe TRBD1 (6 bases). Germline V CDR1 and CDR2: SGHRS, YFSETQ. The CDR3 runs 17 residues. The chain's CDR3 is CASSFIQGRVRTGTQYF. The CDR3 DNA follows: TGCGCCAGCAGCTTCATCCAGGGGCGCGTCCGCACAGGTACGCAGTATTTT.

This chain connects TRBV7-3 to TRBJ2-2, with a possible D match to TRBD1 (5 bases). There are 14 residues in the CDR3. Germline loops: CDR1 SGHTA, CDR2 FQGTGA. Trimming left V 2 bases short and J 5 bases short, with 9 bases between. The CDR3 DNA follows: TGTGCCAGCAGCTTAGCTCAGGGAACCGGGGAGCTGTTTTTT. Its protein product is CASSLAQGTGELFF.

The CDR3 protein is CASSPGTGNRETQYF. The CDR3 DNA sequence: TGTGCCAGCAGTCCTGGGACAGGGAACCGGGAGACCCAGTACTTC. The rearrangement joins TRBV6-2 or TRBV6-3 to TRBJ2-5, with 9 bases that match TRBD1. V shed 5 bases, J shed 5 bases, and the junction held 9 bases outside the gene matches. CDR3 length equals 15 residues. Germline CDR1 MNHEY, CDR2 SVGEGT.

This chain joins TRBV7-3 and TRBJ2-6; 12 positions agree with TRBD2. J lost 0 bases, V lost 5 bases, and 2 bases had no gene match. CDR3 size: 17 residues. Germline CDR1 SGHTA, CDR2 FQGTGA. Written as DNA, the CDR3 is TGTGCCAGCAGCCTAGCGGGGGGGAGCTCTGGGGCCAACGTCCTGACTTTC. Encoded protein: CASSLAGGSSGANVLTF.

The chain recombines TRBV11-2 with TRBJ2-5, with 15 bases lining up with TRBD2. Germline V gene lookup returns CDR1 SGHAT and CDR2 FQNNGV. This CDR3 has 19 residues. V lost 4 bases, J lost 1 base, and 10 bases stayed unmatched. The CDR3 DNA reads TGTGCCAGCAGCTCCCGACCCGGACTAGCGGGGGGGAGCCAAGAGACCCAGTACTTC. Its translation is CASSSRPGLAGGSQETQYF.

On this clonotype itself: A read error may explain this, as a much larger clone is one base away. This chain joins TRBV7-2 and TRBJ2-1, with TRBD2 matching over 9 bases. V shed 2 bases and J 2 bases; nucleotides not matched to a gene: 7. The length of the CDR3 is 17 residues. Germline V gene data show CDR1 as SGHTA and CDR2 as FQGNSA. The CDR3 DNA sequence: TGTGCCAGCAGCTTATTTCCTCGCGGGGGGGCCTACAATGAGCAGTTCTTC. Residues: CASSLFPRGGAYNEQFF.

This clonotype was detected only a few times. The genes are TRBV20-1 and TRBJ2-3; 13 positions match TRBD2. The V gene end was trimmed by 0 bases and the J gene end by 0 bases; junction bases not matched to a gene: 15. Looked up from germline, CDR1 is DFQATT and CDR2 is SNEGSKA (reference sequence). CDR3 length equals 21 residues. CDR3 nucleotide sequence: TGCAGTGCTAGAGATGATTTGGGACTAGCGGGGCAACTATCTAGCACAGATACGCAGTATTTT. Its protein is CSARDDLGLAGQLSSTDTQYF.

This clonotype has only a few counts. The rearrangement uses TRBV11-2 and TRBJ2-2, with D possibly matching TRBD1 (5 bases). Trimming stripped 1 base from V and 7 bases from J, with 10 bases between. Germline values: CDR1 SGHAT, CDR2 FQNNGV. This CDR3 has 14 amino acids. CDR3 in amino acids: CASSLALDIGELFF. As DNA, the CDR3 is TGTGCCAGCAGCTTAGCCCTGGACATCGGGGAGCTGTTTTTT.

This clonotype was found a few times. The chain is built from TRBV6-1 and TRBJ1-5; 7 bases line up with TRBD1. With 7 bases clipped from V and 0 bases from J, the junction kept 9 bases outside the gene matches. The CDR3 totals 16 residues. CDR1 is MNHNS and CDR2 is SASEGT in the germline V gene. The CDR3 here is CASNFGTVYSNQPQHF. CDR3 nucleotide sequence: TGTGCCAGCAATTTCGGGACAGTATATAGCAATCAGCCCCAGCATTTT.

This clonotype was detected ten times or more. The rearrangement links TRBV5-6 to TRBJ2-7; D unclear. This CDR3 comprises 13 residues. The V gene lost 0 bases and the J gene lost 1 base, with 5 bases spanning the gap. Germline values: CDR1 SGHDT, CDR2 YYEEEE. The CDR3 region has the DNA TGTGCCAGCAGCTTGGCCCTTTCCTACGAGCAGTACGTC. Residues: CASSLALSYEQYV.

This clonotype came up a few times. The chain recombines TRBV12-3 or TRBV12-4 with TRBJ2-3; no clear D gene. This CDR3 comprises 15 residues. Trimming left V 8 bases short and J 2 bases short, with 17 bases between. The CDR3 sequence is CASVSRGPYTDTQYF. Written as DNA, the CDR3 is TGTGCCAGCGTATCACGCGGCCCGTACACAGATACGCAGTATTTT.

This clonotype was seen only a few times. The genes are TRBV9 and TRBJ1-5, with D unresolved. The V end was cut by 0 bases, the J end by 9 bases, with 16 bases between. The germline V gene has CDR1 SGDLS and CDR2 YYNGEE. The CDR3 extends over 15 amino acids. The CDR3 sequence is CASSVGPEGERPQHF. The CDR3 DNA follows: TGTGCCAGCAGCGTAGGACCTGAAGGTGAGCGGCCCCAGCATTTT.

The gene calls are TRBV20-1 and TRBJ2-5, with a possible D match to TRBD2 (5 bases). CDR1 and CDR2 from the germline V gene are DFQATT and SNEGSKA (reference sequence). The CDR3 has 15 amino acids. V was pared by 6 bases and J by 5 bases, with 22 bases between. The CDR3 region is CSARPATGSWETQYF. The CDR3 DNA is TGCAGTGCCAGACCAGCGACGGGGTCTTGGGAGACCCAGTACTTC.

The CDR3 sequence is CASRSRTSYEQYF. CDR3 coding DNA: TGTGCCAGCAGGTCGCGGACAAGCTACGAGCAGTACTTC. The chain has TRBV27 and TRBJ2-7; TRBD1 might be the D (5 bases). Germline lookup yields CDR1 MNHEY and CDR2 SMNVEV (reference sequence). The V and J ends lost 6 bases and 3 bases respectively, with 12 bases between them. The CDR3 is 13 residues long.